A selection of T cell receptor beta chains follows, all from one sample in a study of PD-1 blockade in classical Hodgkin lymphoma. Produced via immunoSEQ multiplex PCR; TCRdb's table is partial and in-frame only. In the table there are some 50,000 clones, 73% of which are singletons. The input for sequencing was peripheral blood mononuclear cells (PBMCs), taken at baseline. These receptors originate from a human donor with classical Hodgkin lymphoma. Both conserved end residues are part of each CDR3. A D gene is named only where the DNA matches it firmly. Only part of the rows carry a size: once, few, many, or a class if the clone is expanded.

j_call clone_size v_call d_call cdr3_aa cdr3_nt
TRBJ1-2 few TRBV4-1 . CASSQRQGHGYTF TGCGCCAGCAGCCAACGGCAAGGGCATGGCTACACCTTC
TRBJ1-6 . TRBV30 . CAWSDSRFRTGGWRSPLHF TGTGCCTGGAGTGACTCTCGATTCCGGACGGGCGGTTGGAGATCACCCCTCCACTTT
TRBJ2-1 . TRBV12-5 TRBD1 CASGTGQGNYNEQFF TGTGCTAGTGGTACCGGACAGGGAAACTACAATGAGCAGTTCTTC
TRBJ2-7 . TRBV5-1 TRBD2 CASSGTSGIPFGEQYF TGCGCCAGCAGCGGGACTAGCGGGATCCCATTTGGCGAGCAGTACTTC
TRBJ2-3 . TRBV9 TRBD2 CASSVLAGGDTDTQYF TGTGCCAGCAGCGTCTTAGCGGGAGGGGACACAGATACGCAGTATTTT
TRBJ1-1 few TRBV7-3 . CASSLNGGENTEAFF TGTGCCAGCAGCTTAAACGGTGGGGAGAACACTGAAGCTTTCTTT
TRBJ1-1 once TRBV4-2 . CASSQAGVAEAFF TGTGCCAGCAGCCAAGCAGGGGTGGCTGAAGCTTTCTTT
TRBJ2-7 . TRBV6-1 . CASSVSGPTYEQYF TGTGCCAGCAGTGTTAGCGGACCAACCTACGAGCAGTACTTC
TRBJ1-1 . TRBV9 . CASSVGWGTNTEAFF TGTGCCAGCAGCGTAGGTTGGGGGACCAACACTGAAGCTTTCTTT
TRBJ1-1 . TRBV28 . CATRPNTEAFF TGTGCCACCCGACCGAACACTGAAGCTTTCTTT
TRBJ1-1 . TRBV5-1 TRBD1 CASSLGRGQTEAFF TGCGCCAGCAGCTTGGGCAGGGGGCAGACTGAAGCTTTCTTT
TRBJ1-6 . TRBV6-4 . CASSVWVGGIYNSPLHF TGTGCCAGCAGTGTTTGGGTCGGGGGGATATATAATTCACCCCTCCACTTT
TRBJ2-6 . TRBV28 . CASSSDSRKGANVLTF TGTGCCAGCAGTTCGGACAGTCGCAAAGGGGCCAACGTCCTGACTTTC
TRBJ1-1 . TRBV2 . CASSRTVTNTGAFF TGTGCCAGCAGTCGGACAGTAACGAACACTGGGGCTTTCTTT
TRBJ1-1 . TRBV9 . CASSFQWGTEAFF TGTGCCAGCAGCTTTCAATGGGGCACTGAAGCTTTCTTT
TRBJ2-3 . TRBV29-1 . CSVEELAGDTQYF TGCAGCGTTGAAGAACTAGCAGGAGATACGCAGTATTTT
TRBJ2-7 . TRBV29-1 . CSVSQGSAYEQYF TGCAGCGTTAGCCAGGGGTCCGCCTACGAGCAGTACTTC
TRBJ1-5 few TRBV19 . CASSGGLDGQPQHF TGTGCCAGTAGTGGTGGCCTAGACGGGCAGCCCCAGCATTTT
TRBJ1-2 . TRBV4-1 . CASSPSTLLEYTF TGCGCCAGCAGCCCCTCTACCCTTCTGGAGTACACCTTC